The following is a T cell receptor beta chain sequence with its context. The antigen remains undetermined. Each donor's status was that of a healthy bone marrow donor. The V gene lost 0 bases and the J gene lost 4 bases, with 7 bases spanning the gap. Germline assignment: CDR1 SGHDT and CDR2 YYEEEE. The CDR3 runs 14 residues. With 60 Vbeta and 13 Jbeta primers, the PCR was carried out. The assay was immunoSEQ multiplex PCR, and TCRdb's table has in-frame clones only and misses some. The sample spans 70,000 or so clones; the ten largest clones claim roughly 0.9%. These data come from a study of cytomegalovirus exposure and HLA in healthy donors. Whole-study findings and limits: Researchers left out some V segments, among them TRBV6-2 and TRBV6-3, as indistinguishable. Several of the most significant clusters were apparently associated with common viral pathogens in a later analysis. Within a later analysis, the majority of CMV-associated TCR beta chains appeared HLA-restricted.

Specimen: PBMCs. This rearrangement joins TRBV5-6 to TRBJ2-2; no definite D call. The TCR originated in a boy younger than 18 in good health and CMV-seronegative. Here the CDR3 reads CASSLAALTGELFF. The DNA for the CDR3 is TGTGCCAGCAGCTTGGCAGCGCTCACCGGGGAGCTGTTTTTT.